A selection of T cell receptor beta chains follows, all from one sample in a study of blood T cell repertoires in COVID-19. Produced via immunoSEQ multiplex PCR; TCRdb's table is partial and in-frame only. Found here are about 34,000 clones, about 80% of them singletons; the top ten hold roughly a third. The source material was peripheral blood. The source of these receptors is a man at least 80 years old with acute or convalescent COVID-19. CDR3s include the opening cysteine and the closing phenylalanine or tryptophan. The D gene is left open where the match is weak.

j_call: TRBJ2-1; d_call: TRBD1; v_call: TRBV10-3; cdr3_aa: CAISPGPQGAYNEQFF
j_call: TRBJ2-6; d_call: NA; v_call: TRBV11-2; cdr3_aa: CASSLTTLSGANVLTF
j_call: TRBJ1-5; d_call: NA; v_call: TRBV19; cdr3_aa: CASSMNILDQPQHF
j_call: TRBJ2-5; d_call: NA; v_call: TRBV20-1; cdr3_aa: CSASPPGAEETQYF
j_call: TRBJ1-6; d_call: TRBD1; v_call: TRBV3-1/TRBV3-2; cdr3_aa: CASSPGQGDSPLHF
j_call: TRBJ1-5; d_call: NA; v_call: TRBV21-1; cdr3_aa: CASSKGHQYSNQPQHF
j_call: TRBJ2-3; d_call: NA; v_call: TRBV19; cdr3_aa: CASKVRAGAGTDTQYF
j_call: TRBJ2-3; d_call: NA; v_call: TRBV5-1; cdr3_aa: CASRLARLGADTQYF
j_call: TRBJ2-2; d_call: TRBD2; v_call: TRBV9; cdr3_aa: CASNLAGLGTGELFF
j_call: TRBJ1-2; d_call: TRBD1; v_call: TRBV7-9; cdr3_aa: CASSTNRQGPSGNGYTF
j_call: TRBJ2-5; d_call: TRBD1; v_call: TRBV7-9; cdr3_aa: CASSAGGRQETQYF
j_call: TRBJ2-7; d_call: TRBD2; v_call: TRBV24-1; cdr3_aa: CATSEPTSGGTYEQYF
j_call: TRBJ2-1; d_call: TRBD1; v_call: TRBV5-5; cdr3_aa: CASSPPGTGGNEQFF
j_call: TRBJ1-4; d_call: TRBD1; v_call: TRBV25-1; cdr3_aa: CASSERRTGETGKLFF
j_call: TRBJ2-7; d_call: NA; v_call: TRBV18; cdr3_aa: CASSPRSQREQYF
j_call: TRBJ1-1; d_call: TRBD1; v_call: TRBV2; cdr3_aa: CASSRGQGTEAFF
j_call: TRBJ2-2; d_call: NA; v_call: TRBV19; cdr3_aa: CASKPPGRADTGELFF